What follows are 8 T cell receptor beta chains derived from one specimen sequenced in a study of monozygotic twins with inflammatory bowel disease. Following a re-call of the 5' RACE reads, TCRdb has one entry per CDR3 protein and lacks DNA. The table lists approximately 390,000 distinct CDR3 sequences, with 2% to 3% in the top ten. Sequencing was performed on blood. These receptors all come from a human donor with ulcerative colitis or Crohn's disease, or a healthy co-twin of an affected twin (not recorded which).

This chain connects TRBV29-1 to TRBJ2-1; absent DNA, TCRdb's TRBD1 call cannot be checked. The CDR3 totals 15 residues. Germline loops: CDR1 SQVTM, CDR2 ANQGSEA. This chain's CDR3 is CSVLSVGGSYNEQFF.

V and J are TRBV5-1 and TRBJ2-2; TCRdb calls TRBD1, which cannot be checked without DNA. This CDR3 has 16 residues. Germline CDR1 and CDR2: SGHRS and YFSETQ. The CDR3 is CASSRVSGQSTGELFF.

V and J are TRBV5-1 and TRBJ2-7; no DNA is available, so the TRBD2 call from TCRdb remains unchecked. The V gene's germline CDR1 is SGHRS and CDR2 YFSETQ. This CDR3 is built from 15 residues. The CDR3 reads CASSSTSGGGYEQYF.

V and J are TRBV19 and TRBJ2-7; the D call of TRBD1 rests on TCRdb alone, since no DNA is present to check it. Germline V lookup: CDR1 LNHDA, CDR2 SQIVND (reference sequence). This CDR3 is built from 18 residues. This chain's CDR3 is CASSMDWPGGASFYEQYF.

The rearrangement links TRBV20-1 to TRBJ2-7; TCRdb lists TRBD1, though no DNA is available to test this call. The germline V gene encodes CDR1 DFQATT and CDR2 SNEGSKA (reference sequence). The CDR3 runs to 14 residues. The CDR3 spells CSVRGAGGSYEQYF.

The chain couples TRBV7-7 to TRBJ2-2; TCRdb selects TRBD1, and the lack of DNA leaves this call unchecked. CDR3 length equals 16 residues. Germline V lookup: CDR1 SSHAT, CDR2 FNYEAQ (reference sequence). The CDR3 sequence is CASSLGGGANTGELFF.

The rearrangement uses TRBV5-1 and TRBJ1-3. This CDR3 comprises 15 residues. From germline, CDR1 is SGHRS and CDR2 YFSETQ. CDR3 sequence: CASSLAASSGNTIYF.

This rearrangement joins TRBV19 to TRBJ1-1; TCRdb's D call, TRBD1, is unchecked because there is no DNA. The CDR3 is made up of 13 amino acids. The germline V gene has CDR1 LNHDA and CDR2 SQIVND (reference sequence). CDR3 sequence: CASTLTGRTEAFF.